A single sample gave rise to the 30 T cell receptor beta chains below, sequenced in a study of long-term antiretroviral therapy in people with HIV. At the survey level, the v3.0 immunoSEQ assay was run. TCRdb keeps only in-frame clones here, not all; method: immunoSEQ multiplex PCR. The sample records approximately 37,000 clones, 75% to 90% being singletons. The sequencing here drew on unsorted PBMCs, taken 1 year after starting antiretroviral therapy. These receptors all stem from a man between 18 and 35 years old with HIV.

This chain connects TRBV5-1 to TRBJ2-1, with D maybe TRBD2 (5 bases). Germline-derived CDR1 and CDR2 are SGHRS and YFSETQ. Trimming left V 7 bases short and J 14 bases short, with 19 bases between. The CDR3 is made up of 12 amino acids. The CDR3 region is CASEADLVGKFF. Written as DNA, the CDR3 is TGCGCCAGCGAGGCGGACTTAGTGGGGAAGTTCTTC. Looking up the rest from reference TRBV5-1 and TRBJ2-1 gives the full variable domain: KAGVTQTPRYLIKTRGQQVTLSCSPISGHRSVSWYQQTPGQGLQFLFEYFSETQRNKGNFPGRFSGRQFSNSRSEMNVSTLELGDSALYLCASEADLVGKFFGPGTRLTVL.

The rearrangement uses TRBV6-6 and TRBJ2-7, with D hard to call. Germline V gives CDR1 MNHNY, CDR2 SVGAGI (reference sequence). The CDR3 is 12 residues long. With 9 bases removed from V and 4 bases from J, the gap between germline ends came to 13 bases. In nucleotides, the CDR3 is TGTGCCAGTGGGTCCCTAAAGTACGAGCAGTACTTC. Amino acid sequence: CASGSLKYEQYF.

The chain is built from TRBV10-3 and TRBJ2-4; D not certain. Per the germline V gene, CDR1 is ENHRY and CDR2 is SYGVKD. V was clipped by 0 bases and J by 0 bases, with 9 bases between them. The CDR3 runs 16 residues. CDR3 loop: CAISESIGLAKNIQYF. The CDR3 DNA reads as TGTGCCATCAGTGAGTCGATAGGGTTAGCCAAAAACATTCAGTACTTC.

The J gene is TRBJ2-3, the V gene TRBV2; TRBD2 agrees at 12 bases. The CDR3 is made up of 14 amino acids. CDR1 SNHLY and CDR2 FYNNEI come from the germline V gene. J was trimmed by 4 bases and V by 9 bases; bases with no gene match: 5. CDR3 sequence reads: CASNLAGGADTQYF. The CDR3 coding sequence is TGTGCCAGTAATCTAGCGGGGGGGGCAGATACGCAGTATTTT.

This rearrangement joins TRBV2 to TRBJ1-5; 7 nucleotides align to TRBD1. Per germline, CDR1 SNHLY and CDR2 FYNNEI. The CDR3 extends over 15 amino acids. V lost 3 bases, J lost 2 bases, and 4 bases stayed unmatched. This CDR3 reads CASSEGTAGNQPQHF. The DNA of the CDR3 is TGTGCCAGCAGTGAGGGGACAGCGGGCAATCAGCCCCAGCATTTT.

The chain uses TRBV13 and TRBJ1-1; D is possibly TRBD1 (6 bases). Germline CDR1 is PRHDT and CDR2 is FYEKMQ (reference sequence). V lost 6 bases, J lost 1 base, and 9 bases lay in between. The CDR3 covers 13 residues. Written as DNA, the CDR3 is TGTGCCAGCAGTTTGACAGGGAACACTGAAGCTTTCTTT. This codes for CASSLTGNTEAFF.

This clone has only one observation. This chain uses TRBV7-6 with TRBJ2-3; D gene unclear. The CDR3 totals 13 residues. Looked up from germline, CDR1 is SGHVS and CDR2 is FNYEAQ. V shed 5 bases and J shed 3 bases, with 9 bases lying between them. The CDR3 DNA reads as TGTGCCAGCAGCCTTTTCAGTACAGATACGCAGTATTTT. The encoded protein is CASSLFSTDTQYF.

Written as DNA, the CDR3 is TGCAGCGGAGGACAGGGAGCCTACGAGCAGTACTTC. Translated: CSGGQGAYEQYF. This chain joins TRBV29-1 and TRBJ2-7, with TRBD1 identical over 8 bases. This CDR3 has 12 residues. Trimming cost V 7 bases and J 2 bases; bases outside gene matches: 4. CDR1 and CDR2 (germline): SQVTM, ANQGSEA.

The table lists this clone with a few counts. V and J are TRBV4-1 and TRBJ1-4; the D gene is possibly TRBD1 (5 bases). The CDR3 covers 16 residues. Germline values: CDR1 MGHRA, CDR2 YSYEKL. V dropped 0 bases and J dropped 0 bases, with 8 bases sitting between them. The CDR3 region is CASSQEGESTNEKLFF. As DNA, the CDR3 is TGCGCCAGCAGCCAAGAGGGGGAGTCAACTAATGAAAAACTGTTTTTT.

The J gene is TRBJ1-1, the V gene TRBV4-1; tentatively, D is TRBD1 (6 bases). With 0 bases removed from V and 1 base from J, the gap between germline ends came to 9 bases. Germline CDR1 is MGHRA and CDR2 is YSYEKL. The CDR3 sequence is 15 residues long. Here the CDR3 reads CASSQEARGNTEAFF. In DNA form, the CDR3 reads TGCGCCAGCAGCCAAGAAGCCAGGGGGAACACTGAAGCTTTCTTT.

The chain has TRBV11-1 and TRBJ2-2; D may correspond to TRBD1 or TRBD2 (5 bases each). Germline V gene lookup returns CDR1 SGHAT and CDR2 FQDESV (reference sequence). V lost 1 base, J lost 0 bases, and 12 bases lay in between. The CDR3 runs to 17 residues. Here the CDR3 reads CASSLEPGRANTGELFF. The DNA of the CDR3 is TGTGCCAGCAGCTTAGAACCGGGACGGGCGAACACCGGGGAGCTGTTTTTT.

This sequence joins TRBV7-9 and TRBJ2-3, with 9 bases fitting TRBD2. V lost 3 bases and J lost 3; bases outside the gene matches: 7. The CDR3 sequence is 16 residues long. CDR1 is SEHNR and CDR2 is FQNEAQ in the germline V gene (reference sequence). For the CDR3, the DNA is TGTGCCAGCAGCTTGGATCTAGCGGGGATGACAGATACGCAGTATTTT. Amino acid sequence: CASSLDLAGMTDTQYF.

This chain connects TRBV11-2 to TRBJ1-1; D might be TRBD1 (6 bases). The CDR3 covers 15 residues. V gave up 1 base and J gave up 4 bases, with 13 bases separating them. Germline assignment: CDR1 SGHAT and CDR2 FQNNGV. The CDR3 region has the DNA TGTGCCAGCAGCTTAGCCGGGGGCGGGGGCACTGAAGCTTTCTTT. It specifies CASSLAGGGGTEAFF.

This clone was observed a handful of times. The chain combines TRBV7-9 with TRBJ1-5; 12 positions agree with TRBD1. V shed 5 bases and J 6 bases; nucleotides not matched to a gene: 5. This CDR3 region has 15 residues. CDR1 SEHNR and CDR2 FQNEAQ come from the germline V gene (reference sequence). The CDR3 reads CASSAGTGGGQPQHF. The CDR3 DNA reads as TGTGCCAGCAGCGCCGGGACAGGGGGCGGTCAGCCCCAGCATTTT.

The genes are TRBV27 and TRBJ2-3, with 8 bases aligning to TRBD2. Germline loops: CDR1 MNHEY, CDR2 SMNVEV (reference sequence). The CDR3 totals 16 residues. Trimming removed 0 bases from V and 5 bases from J; junction bases left unmatched: 7. CDR3 amino acids: CASSLSAQRGLDTQYF. The DNA of the CDR3 is TGTGCCAGCAGTTTATCGGCCCAGCGGGGGTTAGATACGCAGTATTTT.

This rearrangement joins TRBV19 to TRBJ2-1; no reliable D call. Germline CDR1 reads LNHDA; CDR2 reads SQIVND (reference sequence). The ends were cut back, 1 base at V and 0 bases at J, with 4 bases in the middle. CDR3 size: 14 residues. The CDR3 DNA sequence: TGTGCCAGTAGTATAGGTACCTCCTACAATGAGCAGTTCTTC. Encoded protein: CASSIGTSYNEQFF.

The chain has TRBV5-1 and TRBJ1-3; tentatively, D is TRBD1 (5 bases). V was clipped by 0 bases and J by 0 bases, with 10 bases between them. Germline loops: CDR1 SGHRS, CDR2 YFSETQ. The CDR3 runs 16 residues. The CDR3 DNA sequence: TGCGCCAGCAGCTTGGAAGGACACAGCTCTGGAAACACCATATATTTT. Its protein product is CASSLEGHSSGNTIYF.

This clone was counted a few times. The rearrangement joins TRBV6-6 to TRBJ1-2, with TRBD1 matching 8 bases. The CDR3 extends over 13 amino acids. Germline values: CDR1 MNHNY, CDR2 SVGAGI (reference sequence). V shed 4 bases and J 7 bases; nucleotides not matched to a gene: 5. CDR3 sequence reads: CASSLGQGGGYTF. The CDR3 coding sequence is TGTGCCAGCAGTTTAGGACAGGGCGGTGGCTACACCTTC.

The V and J genes are TRBV6-6 and TRBJ2-5, with 8 bases lining up with TRBD1. The CDR3 consists of 13 residues. Germline-derived CDR1 and CDR2 are MNHNY and SVGAGI (reference sequence). V lost 10 bases and J lost 3; bases outside the gene matches: 7. The CDR3 protein is CATGQAPKETQYF. The CDR3 DNA sequence: TGTGCCACGGGACAGGCGCCAAAAGAGACCCAGTACTTC.

CDR3 DNA sequence: TGTGCCAGTAGTGAGTCGAACACCGGGGAGCTGTTTTTT. Residues: CASSESNTGELFF. This chain links TRBV19 with TRBJ2-2, with D hard to call. V lost 5 bases to trimming and J lost 0 bases, with 4 bases between them. The CDR3 is 13 residues long. The germline CDR1 and CDR2 sequences are LNHDA and SQIVND (reference sequence).

V and J are TRBV27 and TRBJ2-5; TRBD2 matches 7 bases. V trimming: 3 bases; J trimming: 6 bases; junction bases outside the gene matches: 4. The CDR3 runs to 13 residues. Looked up from germline, CDR1 is MNHEY and CDR2 is SMNVEV (reference sequence). The CDR3 nucleotides read TGTGCCAGCAGTTTCTCTAGCGGCAAGACCCAGTACTTC. Protein sequence: CASSFSSGKTQYF.

The chain couples TRBV7-6 to TRBJ1-1; unclear D gene. V lost 5 bases and J lost 0, with 16 bases in between. The CDR3 is 16 residues long. CDR1 SGHVS and CDR2 FNYEAQ come from the germline V gene. The CDR3 bases are TGTGCCAGCAGCAAGAATTCCAGAGCACTGAACACTGAAGCTTTCTTT. This translates into CASSKNSRALNTEAFF.

This chain joins TRBV5-4 and TRBJ2-2; D uncertain. Deletions cut 2 bases from V and 5 bases from J, with 16 bases between. The CDR3 has 16 residues. CDR1 is SGHNT, CDR2 YYREEE, per germline (reference sequence). This CDR3 reads CASSFLGTLGTGELFF. CDR3 DNA sequence: TGTGCCAGCAGCTTCCTGGGAACTCTCGGGACCGGGGAGCTGTTTTTT.

The rearrangement uses TRBV27 and TRBJ1-1; D possibly corresponds to TRBD1 (6 bases). CDR1 and CDR2 from the germline V gene are MNHEY and SMNVEV (reference sequence). CDR3 length: 13 residues. V lost 3 bases and J 3 bases, leaving 8 bases between the germline ends. CDR3 residues: CASSLQGYTEAFF. The CDR3 DNA follows: TGTGCCAGCAGTTTGCAGGGGTACACTGAAGCTTTCTTT.

The chain combines TRBV19 with TRBJ1-2, with TRBD1 matching 9 bases. V shed 3 bases, J shed 6 bases, and the junction held 5 bases outside the gene matches. The germline gives CDR1 LNHDA, CDR2 SQIVND (reference sequence). There are 14 residues in the CDR3. CDR3 sequence reads: CASSIGTGTHGYTF. DNA of the CDR3: TGTGCCAGTAGTATTGGGACAGGGACCCATGGCTACACCTTC.

The V call is TRBV7-2, the J call TRBJ2-7; 11 positions agree with TRBD1. V gave up 5 bases and J gave up 2 bases; unmatched junction bases: 2. This CDR3 spans 14 amino acids. Germline V CDR1 and CDR2: SGHTA, FQGNSA. The CDR3 here is CASSRGQGAYEQYF. The CDR3 DNA reads TGTGCCAGCAGCCGGGGACAGGGGGCCTACGAGCAGTACTTC.

The chain's CDR3 is CASSRTVGTGELFF. DNA for the CDR3: TGTGCCAGCAGTCGTACGGTTGGGACCGGGGAGCTGTTTTTT. The chain uses TRBV6-4 and TRBJ2-2; no clear D gene. Germline V gene lookup returns CDR1 MRHNA and CDR2 SNTAGT. The CDR3 loop spans 14 amino acids. The V and J ends lost 5 bases and 5 bases respectively, with 12 bases between them.

The V and J genes are TRBV7-2 and TRBJ1-4, with D possibly being TRBD1 (6 bases). The CDR3 consists of 14 residues. With 1 base removed from V and 7 bases from J, the gap between germline ends came to 10 bases. From germline, CDR1 is SGHTA and CDR2 FQGNSA. In DNA form, the CDR3 reads TGTGCCAGCAGCTTAGATAGGGGGGCTGAAAAACTGTTTTTT. Amino acid sequence: CASSLDRGAEKLFF. Based on the CDR3 plus reference TRBV7-2 and TRBJ1-4, the full variable domain is GAGVSQSPSNKVTEKGKDVELRCDPISGHTALYWYRQSLGQGLEFLIYFQGNSAPDKSGLPSDRFSAERTGGSVSTLTIQRTQQEDSAVYLCASSLDRGAEKLFFGSGTQLSVL.

This sequence joins TRBV27 and TRBJ2-1; a possible D gene is TRBD1 (6 bases). Germline V CDR1 and CDR2: MNHEY, SMNVEV (reference sequence). V was pared by 5 bases and J by 9 bases, with 11 bases between. This CDR3 is built from 12 residues. The CDR3 nucleotides read TGTGCCAGCAGTCATGACAGGCGTGAGCAGTTCTTC. As protein: CASSHDRREQFF.

The genes are TRBV6-5 and TRBJ1-1; D unresolved. CDR1 and CDR2 from the germline V gene are MNHEY and SVGAGI. The CDR3 is 15 residues long. V dropped 2 bases and J dropped 5 bases, with 15 bases sitting between them. The CDR3 spells CASSYKADSWTEAFF. The CDR3 nucleotides are TGTGCCAGCAGTTACAAGGCTGACTCCTGGACTGAAGCTTTCTTT.